This T cell receptor beta chain was sequenced for a study of blood T cell repertoires in COVID-19. Study details: Donors in the United States, Italy and Spain gave samples during acute or convalescent COVID-19.

Germline V gene lookup returns CDR1 MNHNY and CDR2 SVGAGI (reference sequence). V was pared by 4 bases and J by 8 bases, with 7 bases of the junction left unmatched. The CDR3 runs 15 residues. Libraries were prepared by immunoSEQ multiplex PCR; TCRdb keeps only in-frame clonotypes and omits some of them. The sample holds some 210,000 clones; around 80% are singletons and the top ten take approximately 12%. The chain is built from TRBV6-6 and TRBJ2-1; 11 nucleotides align to TRBD2. The receptor was isolated from a woman aged 40 to 50 with acute or convalescent COVID-19. The sample taken for sequencing was peripheral blood. CDR3 region: CASSSSSGRPYEQFF. CDR3 sequence (DNA): TGTGCCAGCAGTTCCTCTAGCGGGAGGCCCTATGAGCAGTTCTTC.